This passage covers 3 T cell receptor beta chains from one sample sequenced in a study of response to subunit inactivated influenza vaccine (dated by TCRdb to the late 2010s). Library preparation used RT-PCR. Instrument used: Illumina HiSeq 2500. The public reads were quality trimmed at Q25 with fastp and then assembled into clones with MiXCR by TCRdb, keeping productive beta chains. Merged by CDR3 protein, the rows form single entries marked with the most common genes and DNA. For this sample the table gives 400,000 to 650,000 distinct CDR3 sequences, of which around 7.7% were detected only once. About an eighth of the sample is held by the ten biggest clonotypes. This sample comprised PBMCs from blood, obtained 23 months after vaccination. The source of these receptors is a man between 50 and 75 years old who received an inactivated influenza vaccine. Donor details come from another sample of the same person, matched by shared clones.

This clonotype was counted at least ten times. This rearrangement joins TRBV7-2 to TRBJ2-1; 7 nucleotides agree with TRBD2. CDR1 is SGHTA and CDR2 is FQGNSA in the germline V gene. V shed 1 base, J shed 10 bases, and the junction held 13 bases outside the gene matches. This CDR3 region has 16 residues. CDR3 region: CASSLDGRFPYREQFF. Written as DNA, the CDR3 is TGTGCCAGCAGCTTAGACGGGAGGTTCCCTTATAGGGAGCAGTTCTTC.

Ten or more counts support this clonotype. The genes are TRBV4-2 and TRBJ1-2, with D possibly TRBD1 on 6 matching bases. Trimming removed 1 base from V and 8 bases from J, with 14 bases in between. This CDR3 has 14 amino acids. From germline, CDR1 is LGHNA and CDR2 YNFKEQ. The CDR3 DNA reads as TGTGCCAGCAGCCAAGCCTACAGGGATGGCGGCTACACCTTC. Protein product: CASSQAYRDGGYTF.

This clonotype was found many times. The chain combines TRBV10-3 with TRBJ2-7, with 9 bases matching TRBD1. This CDR3 region has 13 residues. Germline CDR1 ENHRY, CDR2 SYGVKD. V lost 10 bases to trimming and J lost 1 base; unmatched junction nucleotides: 5. The DNA for the CDR3 is TGTGCCACCCGGGACAGGGAGTCCTACGAGCAGTACTTC. The encoded protein is CATRDRESYEQYF.